These 28 T cell receptor beta chains share one sample of origin, sequenced in a study of blood T cells in healthy people across ages. Using a J-beta primer mix together with a sample-barcoded 5' primer, a second PCR was run for about 7 to 12 cycles. A single record per CDR3 protein comes from TCRdb applying MiXCR to the 5' RACE reads. The repertoire holds roughly 1,000,000 distinct CDR3 sequences, less than 25% seen once, with around 0.75% in the top ten. These data also featured in a second study, about T cells of mothers and their children.

Source material: blood. The source of these receptors is a girl aged 2-15 years in good health.

This clonotype was seen more than once but under ten times. The rearrangement links TRBV6-5 to TRBJ1-6; the D is unclear. V was pared by 5 bases and J by 6 bases, with 11 bases between. In germline, CDR1 is MNHEY, CDR2 SVGAGI. CDR3 length: 14 amino acids. Here the CDR3 DNA reads TGTGCCAGCAGTCCCGACGCTATTAATTCACCCCTCCACTTT. Amino acid sequence: CASSPDAINSPLHF.

The gene calls are TRBV7-2 and TRBJ2-5; D ambiguous. The V end lost 7 bases, the J end lost 1 base, and 10 bases lay between the germline ends. This CDR3 has 13 amino acids. Germline CDR1 SGHTA, CDR2 FQGNSA. This chain's CDR3 is CASKQGVQETQYF. The CDR3, as DNA: TGTGCCAGCAAACAAGGCGTCCAAGAGACCCAGTACTTC.

This clonotype has only a few counts. This chain uses TRBV29-1 with TRBJ2-1; weak D call: TRBD1 (6 bases). This CDR3 has 12 residues. The germline V and J ends were trimmed by 7 bases and 8 bases, with 15 bases remaining between them. Germline V gene lookup returns CDR1 SQVTM and CDR2 ANQGSEA. Written as DNA, the CDR3 is TGCAGCGCTACAGTCGGACAGCATGAGCAGTTCTTC. Protein product: CSATVGQHEQFF.

This clonotype has just a few counts. The V call is TRBV21-1, the J call TRBJ2-1; the table's D call of TRBD1 was not tested on the DNA. TRBV21-1 is tagged as a pseudogene. This CDR3 has 21 amino acids. CDR3 nucleotide sequence: TGTGCCAGCAGCAAAACAATCCTGTGTCCAGCCCTGCGGGCTTCCTACAATGAGCAGTTCTTC. Protein: CASSKTILCPALRASYNEQFF.

This sequence joins TRBV12-3 or TRBV12-4 and TRBJ2-3; 9 bases map to TRBD2. Trimming removed 5 bases from V and 4 bases from J; junction bases left unmatched: 7. The CDR3 covers 15 residues. The CDR3 DNA reads TGTGCCAGCAGTCCGGGACTAGCCCCACCAGATACGCAGTATTTT. It yields the protein CASSPGLAPPDTQYF.

This clonotype was seen a few times. This chain links TRBV6-2 or TRBV6-3 with TRBJ2-2; 13 bases line up with TRBD2. The CDR3 loop spans 17 amino acids. Per the germline V gene, CDR1 is MNHEY and CDR2 is SVGEGT. V lost 6 bases and J lost 0; bases outside the gene matches: 4. The CDR3 bases are TGTGCCAGCAGCCCGGGACTAGCGGGACCGAACACCGGGGAGCTGTTTTTT. Translation gives CASSPGLAGPNTGELFF.

This clonotype was picked up one time. The V and J genes are TRBV9 and TRBJ2-1; D is unresolved. Trimming pared 3 bases from V and 9 bases from J, leaving 16 bases between. The CDR3 is 14 residues long. The germline gives CDR1 SGDLS, CDR2 YYNGEE. The CDR3 loop reads CASSGSSLYGEQFF. The DNA for the CDR3 is TGTGCCAGCAGCGGCTCTAGTTTGTATGGTGAGCAGTTCTTC.

CDR3 sequence reads: CSVLTSGQVEGEAFF. Written as DNA, the CDR3 is TGCAGTGTCCTCACCTCCGGACAGGTTGAGGGTGAAGCTTTCTTT. The chain has TRBV20-1 and TRBJ1-1, with 7 bases matching TRBD1. Germline V lookup: CDR1 DFQATT, CDR2 SNEGSKA (reference sequence). J gave up 7 bases and V 7 bases, and 18 bases lay outside the gene matches. This CDR3 has 15 amino acids.

A single count supports this clonotype. The genes are TRBV7-9 and TRBJ2-1; no firm D call. V was clipped by 7 bases and J by 7 bases, with 17 bases between them. The CDR3 has 14 amino acids. Germline CDR1 reads SEHNR; CDR2 reads FQNEAQ (reference sequence). CDR3: CASTSLAAVNEQFF. CDR3 in DNA: TGTGCCAGCACCTCTCTGGCAGCTGTAAATGAGCAGTTCTTC.

The chain employs TRBV27 and TRBJ2-2; D is perhaps TRBD2 (5 bases). This CDR3 region has 15 residues. Germline values: CDR1 MNHEY, CDR2 SMNVEV (reference sequence). V shed 5 bases and J shed 7 bases, with 17 bases lying between them. The DNA for the CDR3 is TGTGCCAGCAGTCCCCGGGAACTCCCCGTCGGGGAGCTGTTTTTT. This gives the protein CASSPRELPVGELFF.

The rearrangement uses TRBV9 and TRBJ2-7; D perhaps matches TRBD2 (7 bases). TRBJ2-5 matches the DNA end more closely, so the J call is doubtful. CDR3 length: 15 amino acids. The germline V gene encodes CDR1 SGDLS and CDR2 YYNGEE. The CDR3: CASSGGGRVQETQYF. The CDR3 DNA sequence: TGTGCCAGCAGCGGCGGGGGCAGGGTCCAAGAGACCCAGTACTTC.

The rearrangement joins TRBV28 to TRBJ1-1; weak D call: TRBD1 (5 bases). The ends were cut back, 3 bases at V and 10 bases at J, with 15 bases in the middle. The CDR3 runs 13 residues. Germline values: CDR1 MDHEN, CDR2 SYDVKM. The CDR3 protein is CASSLVGGVGAFF. The DNA for the CDR3 is TGTGCCAGCAGTTTGGTGGGGGGGGTTGGAGCTTTCTTT. Complete variable domain (other parts from reference TRBV28 and TRBJ1-1): DVKVTQSSRYLVKRTGEKVFLECVQDMDHENMFWYRQDPGLGLRLIYFSYDVKMKEKGDIPEGYSVSREKKERFSLILESASTNQTSMYLCASSLVGGVGAFFGQGTRLTVV.

The chain couples TRBV6-4 to TRBJ2-1, with D unclear. The ends were cut back, 1 base at V and 8 bases at J, with 6 bases in the middle. The germline CDR1 and CDR2 sequences are MRHNA and SNTAGT. This CDR3 spans 12 amino acids. The CDR3 DNA sequence: TGTGCCAGCAGTGACTGTTTCCATGAGCAGTTCTTC. This translates into CASSDCFHEQFF.

This clonotype has a handful of counts. The chain joins TRBV3-1 to TRBJ2-7; the D gene is possibly TRBD1 (7 bases). CDR3 size: 17 residues. Trimming pared 4 bases from V and 7 bases from J, leaving 26 bases between. Germline V lookup: CDR1 LGHDT, CDR2 YNNKEL (reference sequence). This CDR3 reads CASSLLGAGTRTGEQYF. For the CDR3, the DNA is TGTGCCAGCAGCCTGCTTGGGGCGGGGACCCGGACAGGAGAGCAGTACTTC.

This clonotype was observed a handful of times. The chain recombines TRBV12-3 or TRBV12-4 with TRBJ1-5; TRBD1 might be the D (6 bases). The CDR3 covers 16 residues. Trimming took off 0 bases at V and 9 bases at J, with 18 bases between the two ends. The CDR3 loop is CASSLALGWGQGPQHF. CDR3 in DNA: TGTGCCAGCAGTTTAGCGCTGGGGTGGGGGCAAGGGCCCCAGCATTTT.

This clonotype was counted between two and nine times. The DNA of the CDR3 is TGTGCCAGCAGTCCCCAGGCTTTTAATGAGCAGTTCTTC. Its protein product is CASSPQAFNEQFF. The chain has TRBV12-3 or TRBV12-4 and TRBJ2-1; D call uncertain. Trimming took 5 bases from V and 7 from J, leaving 12 bases between them. The CDR3 is 13 residues long.

The chain joins TRBV11-1 to TRBJ2-1; 9 nucleotides agree with TRBD1. Germline V gene lookup returns CDR1 SGHAT and CDR2 FQDESV (reference sequence). The J segment lost 2 bases and the V segment lost 5 bases, leaving 4 bases of the junction unmatched. This CDR3 has 15 residues. CDR3 in DNA: TGTGCCAGCAGCACCCGACAGGGGGCCTACAATGAGCAGTTCTTC. It is translated as CASSTRQGAYNEQFF.

J is TRBJ1-4 and V is TRBV12-3 or TRBV12-4; the D gene is possibly TRBD1 (6 bases). With 1 base removed from V and 7 bases from J, the gap between germline ends came to 10 bases. The CDR3 has 14 residues. This CDR3 is CASSLDRAGEKLFF. In nucleotides, the CDR3 is TGTGCCAGCAGTTTAGACAGGGCAGGTGAAAAACTGTTTTTT.

The chain uses TRBV5-1 and TRBJ2-7; 11 positions match TRBD2. In germline, CDR1 is SGHRS, CDR2 YFSETQ. V lost 1 base and J lost 6; bases outside the gene matches: 6. CDR3 length: 15 amino acids. This CDR3 reads CASSLTSGSYGEQYF. The CDR3 nucleotides are TGCGCCAGCAGCTTGACTAGCGGGAGCTATGGCGAGCAGTACTTC.

This chain connects TRBV7-9 to TRBJ1-5, with 7 bases aligning to TRBD1. The CDR3 runs to 16 residues. V dropped 4 bases and J dropped 3; count of bases not matched to a gene: 9. Per the germline V gene, CDR1 is SEHNR and CDR2 is FQNEAQ (reference sequence). CDR3 sequence (DNA): TGTGCCAGCAGCTCAAACGACAGGGAGGACAATCAGCCCCAGCATTTT. Translating it yields CASSSNDREDNQPQHF.

The chain carries TRBV29-1 and TRBJ1-1; D remains ambiguous. The length of the CDR3 is 14 residues. Germline V CDR1 and CDR2: SQVTM, ANQGSEA. Between the trimmed V and J ends, which lost 1 base and 4 bases, there was a span of 13 bases. CDR3 amino acids: CSVEGRGGSTEAFF. The CDR3 DNA follows: TGCAGCGTTGAAGGGCGAGGCGGGAGCACTGAAGCTTTCTTT.

This clonotype turned up a few times. CDR3 DNA sequence: TGCGCCAGCAGCCAAGATAATTTGGGCCGAGACAGGGAGTTCTTC. It translates to CASSQDNLGRDREFF. The V call is TRBV4-1, the J call TRBJ2-1, with TRBD1 identical over 7 bases. The CDR3 is made up of 15 amino acids. CDR1 is MGHRA, CDR2 YSYEKL, per germline. Losses at the gene ends were 0 bases for V and 14 bases for J; bases not matched to a gene: 13.

This clonotype was picked up a small number of times. The chain recombines TRBV18 with TRBJ2-3; D unresolved. Per the germline V gene, CDR1 is KGHSH and CDR2 is LQKENI. This CDR3 spans 14 amino acids. Trimming took off 0 bases at V and 6 bases at J, with 10 bases between the two ends. The CDR3 loop is CASSPPDGWDTQYF. CDR3 in DNA: TGTGCCAGCTCACCACCGGACGGCTGGGATACGCAGTATTTT.

This clonotype was counted between two and nine times. The rearrangement links TRBV12-3 or TRBV12-4 to TRBJ2-5; perhaps D is TRBD1 or TRBD2 (5 bases each). V gave up 5 bases and J gave up 10 bases, with 17 bases separating them. The CDR3 is 13 amino acids. The CDR3 spells CASSPQLGGGQYF. The CDR3 bases are TGTGCCAGCAGTCCCCAACTAGGTGGGGGCCAGTACTTC.

This clonotype was observed a single time. The chain is built from TRBV20-1 and TRBJ2-3, with D unresolved. Trimming left V 3 bases short and J 2 bases short, with 9 bases between. The CDR3 has 13 amino acids. CDR1 is DFQATT and CDR2 is SNEGSKA in the germline V gene (reference sequence). The CDR3 loop reads CSASDSYTDTQYF. The CDR3, as DNA: TGCAGTGCTAGTGACTCGTACACAGATACGCAGTATTTT.

J is TRBJ1-4 and V is TRBV7-9, with D unclear. Germline lookup yields CDR1 SEHNR and CDR2 FQNEAQ (reference sequence). Trimming took off 6 bases at V and 0 bases at J, with 11 bases between the two ends. The length of the CDR3 is 15 residues. This CDR3 is CASSNRTATNEKLFF. Here the CDR3 DNA reads TGTGCCAGCAGTAATAGGACGGCAACTAATGAAAAACTGTTTTTT.

Notes on this clonotype: One end of the junction is discordant with germline, which a read error may explain. This chain links TRBV19 with TRBJ1-2, with D uncertain. In germline, CDR1 is LNHDA, CDR2 SQIVND (reference sequence). The CDR3 is 11 residues long. The CDR3 region is CASSYLYGFTF. In DNA form, the CDR3 reads TGTGCCAGTAGTTACCTATATGGCTTCACCTTC.

The chain recombines TRBV29-1 with TRBJ2-7; 11 nucleotides match TRBD1. This CDR3 is 13 amino acids long. The germline CDR1 and CDR2 sequences are SQVTM and ANQGSEA. With V trimmed by 7 bases and J by 5 bases, 7 bases remained unmatched. The CDR3 coding sequence is TGCAGCGCCGCCGGACAGGGGGCCAACGAGCAGTACTTC. Amino acids: CSAAGQGANEQYF.